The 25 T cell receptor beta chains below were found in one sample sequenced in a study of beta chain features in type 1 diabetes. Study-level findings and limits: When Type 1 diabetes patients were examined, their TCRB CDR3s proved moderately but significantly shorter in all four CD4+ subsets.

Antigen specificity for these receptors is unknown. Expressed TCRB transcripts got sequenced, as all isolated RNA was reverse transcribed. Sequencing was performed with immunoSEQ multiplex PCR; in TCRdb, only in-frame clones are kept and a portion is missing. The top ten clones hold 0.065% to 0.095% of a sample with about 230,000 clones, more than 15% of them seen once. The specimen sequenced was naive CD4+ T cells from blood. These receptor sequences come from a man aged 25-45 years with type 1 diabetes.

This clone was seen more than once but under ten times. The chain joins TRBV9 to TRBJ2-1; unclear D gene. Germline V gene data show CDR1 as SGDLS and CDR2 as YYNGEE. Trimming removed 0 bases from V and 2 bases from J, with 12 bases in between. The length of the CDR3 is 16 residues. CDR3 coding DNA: TGTGCCAGCAGCGTAGCTGGCCAGCCTACCTACAATGAGCAGTTCTTC. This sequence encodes CASSVAGQPTYNEQFF.

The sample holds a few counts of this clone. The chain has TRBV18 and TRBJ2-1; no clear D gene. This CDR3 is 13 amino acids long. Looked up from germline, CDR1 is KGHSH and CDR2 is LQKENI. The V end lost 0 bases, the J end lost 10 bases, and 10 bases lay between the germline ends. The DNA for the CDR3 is TGTGCCAGCTCACCACCCCCCAGTGGGGAGCAGTTCTTC. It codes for CASSPPPSGEQFF.

In nucleotides, the CDR3 is TGTGCCAGCAGCTTATCGGAGACCCAGTACTTC. The encoded protein is CASSLSETQYF. This chain links TRBV7-6 with TRBJ2-5; no firm D call. The germline V and J ends were trimmed by 2 bases and 5 bases, with 3 bases remaining between them. Germline-derived CDR1 and CDR2 are SGHVS and FNYEAQ. The CDR3 is 11 residues long.

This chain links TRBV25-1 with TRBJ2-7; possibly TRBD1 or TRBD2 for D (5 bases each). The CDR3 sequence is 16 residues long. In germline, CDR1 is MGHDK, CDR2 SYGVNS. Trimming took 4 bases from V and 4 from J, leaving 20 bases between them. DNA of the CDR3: TGTGCCAGCAGTGGTACATGGGGCTCTCGCGGGTACGAGCAGTACTTC. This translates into CASSGTWGSRGYEQYF.

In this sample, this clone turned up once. The CDR3 is CASSSDPRGEQYF. The CDR3 DNA reads TGTGCCAGCAGTTCCGACCCAAGGGGCGAGCAGTACTTC. The rearrangement links TRBV6-6 to TRBJ2-7, with D possibly TRBD1 on 5 matching bases. Germline V gives CDR1 MNHNY, CDR2 SVGAGI (reference sequence). The CDR3 has 13 amino acids. V was cut by 4 bases and J by 6 bases, with 13 bases left in between.

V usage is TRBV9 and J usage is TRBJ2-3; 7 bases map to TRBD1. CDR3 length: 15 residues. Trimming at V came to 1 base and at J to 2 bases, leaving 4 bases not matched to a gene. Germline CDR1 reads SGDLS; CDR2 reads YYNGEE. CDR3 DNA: TGTGCCAGCAGCGTAACAGGGGTTACCACAGATACGCAGTATTTT. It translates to CASSVTGVTTDTQYF. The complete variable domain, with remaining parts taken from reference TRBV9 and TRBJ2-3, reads DSGVTQTPKHLITATGQRVTLRCSPRSGDLSVYWYQQSLDQGLQFLIQYYNGEERAKGNILERFSAQQFPDLHSELNLSSLELGDSALYFCASSVTGVTTDTQYFGPGTRLTVL.

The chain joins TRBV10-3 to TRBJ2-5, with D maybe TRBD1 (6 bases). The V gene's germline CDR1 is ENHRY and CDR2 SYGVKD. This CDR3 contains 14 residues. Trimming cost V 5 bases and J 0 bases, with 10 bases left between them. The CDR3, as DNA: TGTGCCATCAGTTTGGACAGTTACCAAGAGACCCAGTACTTC. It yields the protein CAISLDSYQETQYF.

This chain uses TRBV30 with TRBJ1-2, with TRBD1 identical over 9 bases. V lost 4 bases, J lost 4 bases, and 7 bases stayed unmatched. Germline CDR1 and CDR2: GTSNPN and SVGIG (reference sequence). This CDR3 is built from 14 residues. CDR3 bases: TGTGCCTGGACCCGACCGGACAGGGGCTATGGCTACACCTTC. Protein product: CAWTRPDRGYGYTF.

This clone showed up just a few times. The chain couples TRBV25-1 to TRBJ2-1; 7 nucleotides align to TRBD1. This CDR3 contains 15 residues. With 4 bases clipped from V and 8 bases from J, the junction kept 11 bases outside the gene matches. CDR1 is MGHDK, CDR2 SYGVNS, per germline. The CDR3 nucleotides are TGTGCCAGCAGTGGAAGATCGGGACAGTTCCATGAGCAGTTCTTC. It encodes CASSGRSGQFHEQFF.

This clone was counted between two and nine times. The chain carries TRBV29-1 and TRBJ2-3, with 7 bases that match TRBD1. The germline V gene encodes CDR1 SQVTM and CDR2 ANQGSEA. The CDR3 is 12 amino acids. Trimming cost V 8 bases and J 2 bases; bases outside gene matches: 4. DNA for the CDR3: TGCAGCACAGGGACAGCCACAGATACGCAGTATTTT. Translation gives CSTGTATDTQYF.

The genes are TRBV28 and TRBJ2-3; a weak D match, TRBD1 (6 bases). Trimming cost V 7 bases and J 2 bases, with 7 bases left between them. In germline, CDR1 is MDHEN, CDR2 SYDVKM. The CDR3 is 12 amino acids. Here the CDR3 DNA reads TGTGCCAGCATGGGGGCCACAGATACGCAGTATTTT. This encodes CASMGATDTQYF.

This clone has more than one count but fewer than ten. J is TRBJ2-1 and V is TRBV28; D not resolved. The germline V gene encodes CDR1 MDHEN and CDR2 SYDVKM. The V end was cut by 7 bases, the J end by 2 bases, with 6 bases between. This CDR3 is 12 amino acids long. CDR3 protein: CASITAYNEQFF. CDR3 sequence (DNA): TGTGCCAGCATAACAGCCTACAATGAGCAGTTCTTC.

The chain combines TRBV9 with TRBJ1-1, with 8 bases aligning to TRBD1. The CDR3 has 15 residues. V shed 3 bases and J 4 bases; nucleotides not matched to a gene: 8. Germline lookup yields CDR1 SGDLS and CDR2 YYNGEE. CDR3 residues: CASSAKQGVSTEAFF. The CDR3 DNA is TGTGCCAGCAGCGCAAAACAGGGGGTGAGCACTGAAGCTTTCTTT.

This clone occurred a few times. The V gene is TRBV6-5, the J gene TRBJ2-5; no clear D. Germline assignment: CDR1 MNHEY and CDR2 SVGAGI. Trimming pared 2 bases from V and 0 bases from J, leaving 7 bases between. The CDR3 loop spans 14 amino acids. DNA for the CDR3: TGTGCCAGCAGTTACCTCCAGAACCAAGAGACCCAGTACTTC. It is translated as CASSYLQNQETQYF.

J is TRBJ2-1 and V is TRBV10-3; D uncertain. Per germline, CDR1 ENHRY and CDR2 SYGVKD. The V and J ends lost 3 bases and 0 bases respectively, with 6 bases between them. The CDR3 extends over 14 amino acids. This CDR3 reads CAISEDNSYNEQFF. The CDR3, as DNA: TGTGCCATCAGTGAAGACAACTCCTACAATGAGCAGTTCTTC.

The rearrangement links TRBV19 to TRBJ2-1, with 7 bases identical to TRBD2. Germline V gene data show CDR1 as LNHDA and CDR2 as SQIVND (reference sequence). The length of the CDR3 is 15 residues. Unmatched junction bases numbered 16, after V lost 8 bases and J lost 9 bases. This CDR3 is CASQPSGITWSEQFF. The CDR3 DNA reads TGTGCCAGTCAACCAAGCGGGATCACCTGGAGTGAGCAGTTCTTC.

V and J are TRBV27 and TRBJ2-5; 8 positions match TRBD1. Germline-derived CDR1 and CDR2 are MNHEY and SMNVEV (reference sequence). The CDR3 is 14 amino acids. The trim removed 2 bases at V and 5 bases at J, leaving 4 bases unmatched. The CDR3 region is CASSLRQGIETQYF. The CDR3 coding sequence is TGTGCCAGCAGTTTACGACAGGGGATTGAGACCCAGTACTTC.

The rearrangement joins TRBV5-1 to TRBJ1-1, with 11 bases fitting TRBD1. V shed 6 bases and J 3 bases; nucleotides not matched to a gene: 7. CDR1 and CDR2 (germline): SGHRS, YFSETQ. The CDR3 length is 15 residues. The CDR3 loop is CASKGQGVFYTEAFF. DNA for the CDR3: TGCGCCAGCAAGGGACAGGGGGTCTTCTACACTGAAGCTTTCTTT.

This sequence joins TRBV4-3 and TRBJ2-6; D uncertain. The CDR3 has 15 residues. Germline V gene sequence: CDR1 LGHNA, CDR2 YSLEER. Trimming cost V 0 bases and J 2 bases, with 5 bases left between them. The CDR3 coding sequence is TGCGCCAGCAGCCAAGAGTCCCCTGGGGCCAACGTCCTGACTTTC. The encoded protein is CASSQESPGANVLTF.

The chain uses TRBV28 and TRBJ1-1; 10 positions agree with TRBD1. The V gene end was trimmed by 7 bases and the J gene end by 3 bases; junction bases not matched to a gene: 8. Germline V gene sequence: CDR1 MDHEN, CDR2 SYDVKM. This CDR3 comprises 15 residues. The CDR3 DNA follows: TGTGCCAGCATTACCCTTGGGACAGGGGACACTGAAGCTTTCTTT. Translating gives CASITLGTGDTEAFF.

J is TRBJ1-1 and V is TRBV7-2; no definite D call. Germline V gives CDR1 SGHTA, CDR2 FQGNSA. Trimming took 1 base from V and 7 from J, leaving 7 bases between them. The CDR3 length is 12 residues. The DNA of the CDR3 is TGTGCCAGCAGCTTAGGTCCAGATGAAGCTTTCTTT. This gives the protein CASSLGPDEAFF. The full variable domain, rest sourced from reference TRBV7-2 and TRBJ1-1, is GAGVSQSPSNKVTEKGKDVELRCDPISGHTALYWYRQSLGQGLEFLIYFQGNSAPDKSGLPSDRFSAERTGGSVSTLTIQRTQQEDSAVYLCASSLGPDEAFFGQGTRLTVV.

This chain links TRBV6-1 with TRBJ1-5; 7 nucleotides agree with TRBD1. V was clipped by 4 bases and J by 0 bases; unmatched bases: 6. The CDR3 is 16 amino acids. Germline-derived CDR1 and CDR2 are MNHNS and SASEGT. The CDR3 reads CASSGGTARSNQPQHF. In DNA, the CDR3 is TGTGCCAGCAGTGGGGGGACAGCACGTAGCAATCAGCCCCAGCATTTT.

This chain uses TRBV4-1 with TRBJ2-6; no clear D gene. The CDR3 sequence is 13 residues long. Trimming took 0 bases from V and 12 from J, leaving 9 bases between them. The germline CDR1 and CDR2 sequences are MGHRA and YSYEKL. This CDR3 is CASSQEGRGVLTF. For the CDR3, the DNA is TGCGCCAGCAGCCAAGAAGGGCGAGGCGTCCTGACTTTC.

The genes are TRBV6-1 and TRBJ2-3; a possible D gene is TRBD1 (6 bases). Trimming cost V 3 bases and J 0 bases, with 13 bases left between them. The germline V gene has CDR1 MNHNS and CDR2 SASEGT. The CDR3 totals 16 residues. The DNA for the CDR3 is TGTGCCAGCAGTGACCTCCAGGGGTCGAGCACAGATACGCAGTATTTT. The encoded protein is CASSDLQGSSTDTQYF.

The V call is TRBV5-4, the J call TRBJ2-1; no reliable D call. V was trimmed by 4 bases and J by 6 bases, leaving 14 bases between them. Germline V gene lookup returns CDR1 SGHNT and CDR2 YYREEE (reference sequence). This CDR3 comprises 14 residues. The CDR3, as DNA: TGTGCCAGCAGCATCGACCAGTCCCCCAATGAGCAGTTCTTC. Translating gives CASSIDQSPNEQFF.